This is a list of T cell receptor beta chains from one sample in a study of blood T cell repertoires in COVID-19. The repertoire was sequenced with immunoSEQ multiplex PCR; TCRdb's copy has only in-frame clones and lacks some. The sample holds fewer than 350,000 clones, 80% to 90% seen once. The specimen was PBMCs or T cells enriched from blood (not recorded which). These receptor sequences come from a young man who had recovered from COVID-19. Each CDR3 is given with its conserved first and last residue. Fields, in order: clone size, J gene, D gene, CDR3 length, V gene, CDR3 DNA, CDR3 protein. D genes are given only for firm matches. Size tells how often a clone was seen (once, few, many) or the class of an expanded clone, and some rows leave it out.

clone_size: NA
j_call: TRBJ1-6
d_call: NA
cdr3_length: 15
v_call: TRBV3-1/TRBV3-2
cdr3_nt: TGTGCCAGCAGCTCCGGAGGCTCCTATAATTCACCCCTCCACTTT
cdr3_aa: CASSSGGSYNSPLHF

clone_size: NA
j_call: TRBJ1-6
d_call: NA
cdr3_length: 13
v_call: TRBV7-3
cdr3_nt: TGTGCCAGCCGGGGGGCAGGGGATTCACCCCTCCACTTT
cdr3_aa: CASRGAGDSPLHF

clone_size: NA
j_call: TRBJ2-1
d_call: TRBD2
cdr3_length: 16
v_call: TRBV2
cdr3_nt: TGTGCCAGCAGTAACTTAGCGGGGGGCCAATACAATGAGCAGTTCTTC
cdr3_aa: CASSNLAGGQYNEQFF

clone_size: NA
j_call: TRBJ1-6
d_call: NA
cdr3_length: 16
v_call: TRBV2
cdr3_nt: TGTGCCAGCATTAGTGACACGCCAACATATAATTCACCCCTCCACTTT
cdr3_aa: CASISDTPTYNSPLHF

clone_size: once
j_call: TRBJ2-7
d_call: NA
cdr3_length: 12
v_call: TRBV7-9
cdr3_nt: TGTGCCAGCAGCTTAGATAGAACCGAGCAGTACTTC
cdr3_aa: CASSLDRTEQYF

clone_size: NA
j_call: TRBJ1-5
d_call: NA
cdr3_length: 16
v_call: TRBV2
cdr3_nt: TGTGCCAGCAGTGATCCGGCAGCGGGGGGCAATCAGCCCCAGCATTTT
cdr3_aa: CASSDPAAGGNQPQHF

clone_size: NA
j_call: TRBJ2-3
d_call: TRBD1
cdr3_length: 18
v_call: TRBV7-9
cdr3_nt: TGTGCCAGCAGCTTAGACCCACCGGACAGGTTTGCCACAGATACGCAGTATTTT
cdr3_aa: CASSLDPPDRFATDTQYF

clone_size: NA
j_call: TRBJ2-3
d_call: TRBD2
cdr3_length: 15
v_call: TRBV9
cdr3_nt: TGTGCCAGCAGCACGCGGGGGGGCCTGACAGATACGCAGTATTTT
cdr3_aa: CASSTRGGLTDTQYF

clone_size: NA
j_call: TRBJ2-1
d_call: TRBD1
cdr3_length: 15
v_call: TRBV19
cdr3_nt: TGTGCCAGTAGTATCGTTGGGACAGGTCACAATGAGCAGTTCTTC
cdr3_aa: CASSIVGTGHNEQFF

clone_size: NA
j_call: TRBJ1-6
d_call: NA
cdr3_length: 14
v_call: TRBV19
cdr3_nt: TGTGCCAGTGATCCTGGAGGGATTAGTTCACCCCTCCACTTT
cdr3_aa: CASDPGGISSPLHF

clone_size: NA
j_call: TRBJ2-7
d_call: TRBD1
cdr3_length: 16
v_call: TRBV6-1
cdr3_nt: TGTGCCAGCAGTGAAGCAATGACAGGGGGATCCTACGAGCAGTACTTC
cdr3_aa: CASSEAMTGGSYEQYF

clone_size: NA
j_call: TRBJ2-7
d_call: NA
cdr3_length: 14
v_call: TRBV7-2
cdr3_nt: TGTGCCAGCAGCTTAGGGAGGGACCCCTACGAGCAGTACTTC
cdr3_aa: CASSLGRDPYEQYF

clone_size: NA
j_call: TRBJ1-1
d_call: TRBD1
cdr3_length: 14
v_call: TRBV7-8
cdr3_nt: TGTGCCAGCAGCTTATACAGGGGGCGCACTGAAGCTTTCTTT
cdr3_aa: CASSLYRGRTEAFF

clone_size: NA
j_call: TRBJ2-2
d_call: NA
cdr3_length: 13
v_call: TRBV11-2
cdr3_nt: TGTGCCAGCAGCTTACAGGGCACCGGGGAGCTGTTTTTT
cdr3_aa: CASSLQGTGELFF

clone_size: NA
j_call: TRBJ2-3
d_call: TRBD2
cdr3_length: 16
v_call: TRBV5-4
cdr3_nt: TGTGCCAGCAGCCTTTTTGGGGGGGAGAGCACAGATACGCAGTATTTT
cdr3_aa: CASSLFGGESTDTQYF

clone_size: NA
j_call: TRBJ2-7
d_call: NA
cdr3_length: 14
v_call: TRBV10-1
cdr3_nt: TGCGCCAGCAGTGAACAGGGCCTCCCCTACGAGCAGTACTTC
cdr3_aa: CASSEQGLPYEQYF

clone_size: NA
j_call: TRBJ1-2
d_call: NA
cdr3_length: 13
v_call: TRBV6-5
cdr3_nt: TGTGCCAGCAGCACTAGTGTGTATGGAGGCTACACCTTC
cdr3_aa: CASSTSVYGGYTF

clone_size: NA
j_call: TRBJ1-4
d_call: TRBD1
cdr3_length: 15
v_call: TRBV27
cdr3_nt: TGTGCCAGCAGTGGGAGGGACAGGCGTAATGAAAAACTGTTTTTT
cdr3_aa: CASSGRDRRNEKLFF

clone_size: NA
j_call: TRBJ1-1
d_call: TRBD1
cdr3_length: 13
v_call: TRBV19
cdr3_nt: TGTGCCAGTATCTGGACAGGGGGCACTGAAGCTTTCTTT
cdr3_aa: CASIWTGGTEAFF

clone_size: NA
j_call: TRBJ1-1
d_call: NA
cdr3_length: 12
v_call: TRBV27
cdr3_nt: TGTGCCAGCAGTTTTAGGAGGGGAGAAGCTTTCTTT
cdr3_aa: CASSFRRGEAFF

clone_size: NA
j_call: TRBJ2-1
d_call: TRBD2
cdr3_length: 13
v_call: TRBV5-6
cdr3_nt: TGTGCCAGCAGCCCTGCTATAGCGGGGGTCTCGTTCTTC
cdr3_aa: CASSPAIAGVSFF

clone_size: NA
j_call: TRBJ2-5
d_call: NA
cdr3_length: 13
v_call: TRBV6-5
cdr3_nt: TGTGCCGGAAACTTCAAACCGGGGGAGACCCAGTACTTC
cdr3_aa: CAGNFKPGETQYF

clone_size: NA
j_call: TRBJ1-4
d_call: NA
cdr3_length: 13
v_call: TRBV27
cdr3_nt: TGTGCCAGCAGTTTAAGGGGGAGTGAAAAACTGTTTTTT
cdr3_aa: CASSLRGSEKLFF

clone_size: once
j_call: TRBJ1-5
d_call: NA
cdr3_length: 14
v_call: TRBV2
cdr3_nt: TGTGCCAGCGGCCGACAGTCGGGCAATCAGCCCCAGCATTTT
cdr3_aa: CASGRQSGNQPQHF

clone_size: NA
j_call: TRBJ2-1
d_call: NA
cdr3_length: 11
v_call: TRBV19
cdr3_nt: TGTGCCAGTAGTATACTCAATGAGCAGTTCTTC
cdr3_aa: CASSILNEQFF

clone_size: NA
j_call: TRBJ1-5
d_call: NA
cdr3_length: 12
v_call: TRBV2
cdr3_nt: TGTGCCAGCGGGAGGGAGCAACAGCCCCAGCATTTT
cdr3_aa: CASGREQQPQHF

clone_size: NA
j_call: TRBJ1-6
d_call: TRBD1
cdr3_length: 14
v_call: TRBV2
cdr3_nt: TGTGCCAGCAGTGGCCGACAGGGTGGTTCACCCCTCCACTTT
cdr3_aa: CASSGRQGGSPLHF

clone_size: NA
j_call: TRBJ2-1
d_call: TRBD2
cdr3_length: 15
v_call: TRBV5-1
cdr3_nt: TGCGCCAGCAGCACAAGCCCGGGGGGGCAAAATGAGCAGTTCTTC
cdr3_aa: CASSTSPGGQNEQFF

clone_size: NA
j_call: TRBJ1-6
d_call: TRBD1
cdr3_length: 17
v_call: TRBV3-1/TRBV3-2
cdr3_nt: TGTGCCAGCAGCCAAGCCGCTTTACCGGGACAGAATTCACCCCTCCACTTT
cdr3_aa: CASSQAALPGQNSPLHF

clone_size: NA
j_call: TRBJ2-7
d_call: TRBD1
cdr3_length: 17
v_call: TRBV3-1/TRBV3-2
cdr3_nt: TGTGCCAGCAGCCAACTAAGACCCCGGGACAGGCTCTACGAGCAGTACTTC
cdr3_aa: CASSQLRPRDRLYEQYF

clone_size: NA
j_call: TRBJ1-2
d_call: NA
cdr3_length: 15
v_call: TRBV5-4
cdr3_nt: TGTGCCAGCAGCTTGGGAAAGGGAGGGGCTTATGGCTACACCTTC
cdr3_aa: CASSLGKGGAYGYTF

clone_size: NA
j_call: TRBJ1-6
d_call: NA
cdr3_length: 15
v_call: TRBV7-9
cdr3_nt: TGTGCCAGCAGCCATCCGGGGGGCGCATATTCACCCCTCCACTTT
cdr3_aa: CASSHPGGAYSPLHF

clone_size: once
j_call: TRBJ2-7
d_call: TRBD1
cdr3_length: 14
v_call: TRBV5-4
cdr3_nt: TGTGCCAGCAGCTTTGCGACAGGGGGCAGGGAGCAGTACTTC
cdr3_aa: CASSFATGGREQYF

clone_size: NA
j_call: TRBJ1-2
d_call: TRBD1
cdr3_length: 14
v_call: TRBV6-6
cdr3_nt: TGTGCCAGCAGTCAAGACAGGGGGCTTGTTGGCTACACCTTC
cdr3_aa: CASSQDRGLVGYTF

clone_size: NA
j_call: TRBJ2-2
d_call: NA
cdr3_length: 18
v_call: TRBV5-5
cdr3_nt: TGTGCCAGCAGCTTTTCTTGGGATCCAGGGCTGAACACCGGGGAGCTGTTTTTT
cdr3_aa: CASSFSWDPGLNTGELFF

clone_size: NA
j_call: TRBJ1-1
d_call: NA
cdr3_length: 12
v_call: TRBV29-1
cdr3_nt: TGCAGCGTTTACCCCCCGGGAACTGAAGCTTTCTTT
cdr3_aa: CSVYPPGTEAFF

clone_size: NA
j_call: TRBJ2-7
d_call: NA
cdr3_length: 12
v_call: TRBV5-5
cdr3_nt: TGTGCCAGCAGCACTCAGGGGTACGAGCAGTACTTC
cdr3_aa: CASSTQGYEQYF

clone_size: NA
j_call: TRBJ2-3
d_call: NA
cdr3_length: 13
v_call: TRBV7-2
cdr3_nt: TGTGCCAGCAGCCCAACTAACACAGATACGCAGTATTTT
cdr3_aa: CASSPTNTDTQYF

clone_size: NA
j_call: TRBJ2-1
d_call: TRBD2
cdr3_length: 16
v_call: TRBV10-3
cdr3_nt: TGTGCCATCACCACGTCGGGGGGTTCGTTATACAATGAGCAGTTCTTC
cdr3_aa: CAITTSGGSLYNEQFF

clone_size: NA
j_call: TRBJ2-2
d_call: TRBD2
cdr3_length: 15
v_call: TRBV6-2/TRBV6-3
cdr3_nt: TGTGCCAGCAGCCTGAGCGGGGGGGCTTCCGGGGAGCTGTTTTTT
cdr3_aa: CASSLSGGASGELFF

clone_size: NA
j_call: TRBJ2-1
d_call: TRBD1
cdr3_length: 13
v_call: TRBV29-1
cdr3_nt: TGCAGCGCGGGGACAGGGCCGGGTAATGAGCAGTTCTTC
cdr3_aa: CSAGTGPGNEQFF

clone_size: NA
j_call: TRBJ1-1
d_call: NA
cdr3_length: 12
v_call: TRBV10-1
cdr3_nt: TGCGCCAGCAGTGACGCCCAGGGAACGGCTTTCTTT
cdr3_aa: CASSDAQGTAFF

clone_size: NA
j_call: TRBJ2-3
d_call: NA
cdr3_length: 16
v_call: TRBV27
cdr3_nt: TGTGCCAGCAATAAACAGCTCACGTACACCACAGATACGCAGTATTTT
cdr3_aa: CASNKQLTYTTDTQYF

clone_size: NA
j_call: TRBJ1-5
d_call: NA
cdr3_length: 12
v_call: TRBV21-1
cdr3_nt: TGTGCCAGCAGCCCGGTCGAGGTTACGTCGCATTTT
cdr3_aa: CASSPVEVTSHF

clone_size: NA
j_call: TRBJ1-2
d_call: TRBD1
cdr3_length: 14
v_call: TRBV18
cdr3_nt: TGTGCCAGCTCACCAGCAGGGGGCGTCTATGGCTACACCTTC
cdr3_aa: CASSPAGGVYGYTF

clone_size: once
j_call: TRBJ2-1
d_call: TRBD1
cdr3_length: 13
v_call: TRBV12-3/TRBV12-4
cdr3_nt: TGTGCCAGCAGTCGGGACAGGCGGGATGAGCAGTTCTTC
cdr3_aa: CASSRDRRDEQFF

clone_size: NA
j_call: TRBJ1-1
d_call: NA
cdr3_length: 15
v_call: TRBV6-5
cdr3_nt: TGTGCCAGCAGTTACCTCTCTCTAGGTAACACTGAAGCTTTCTTT
cdr3_aa: CASSYLSLGNTEAFF

clone_size: NA
j_call: TRBJ1-2
d_call: NA
cdr3_length: 14
v_call: TRBV21-1
cdr3_nt: TGTGCCAGCAGCAAAAAGATACGGGTTGAGGGCTACACCTTC
cdr3_aa: CASSKKIRVEGYTF

clone_size: NA
j_call: TRBJ1-4
d_call: TRBD1
cdr3_length: 19
v_call: TRBV6-6
cdr3_nt: TGTGCCAGCAGTCCCAGGACAGGGCGTCGACGTGCAACTAATGAAAAACTGTTTTTT
cdr3_aa: CASSPRTGRRRATNEKLFF

clone_size: NA
j_call: TRBJ1-1
d_call: NA
cdr3_length: 13
v_call: TRBV11-1
cdr3_nt: TGTGCCAGCAGCACCCAGGGCAACACTGAAGCTTTCTTT
cdr3_aa: CASSTQGNTEAFF

clone_size: NA
j_call: TRBJ1-1
d_call: NA
cdr3_length: 13
v_call: TRBV12-3/TRBV12-4
cdr3_nt: TGTGCCAGCAGGCCGGAGATGAACACTGAAGCTTTCTTT
cdr3_aa: CASRPEMNTEAFF

clone_size: NA
j_call: TRBJ2-5
d_call: TRBD1
cdr3_length: 16
v_call: TRBV28
cdr3_nt: TGTGCCAGCAGTTTGGAAACAGGGGGATACTTGGAGACCCAGTACTTC
cdr3_aa: CASSLETGGYLETQYF

clone_size: NA
j_call: TRBJ1-1
d_call: NA
cdr3_length: 13
v_call: TRBV15
cdr3_nt: TGTGCCACCAGCAAAAGAGAAACCGGTGAAGCTTTCTTT
cdr3_aa: CATSKRETGEAFF

clone_size: NA
j_call: TRBJ2-3
d_call: NA
cdr3_length: 14
v_call: TRBV4-3
cdr3_nt: TGCGCCAGCAGCCAAGACAGGGGTGCAGATACGCAGTATTTT
cdr3_aa: CASSQDRGADTQYF

clone_size: NA
j_call: TRBJ1-1
d_call: NA
cdr3_length: 12
v_call: TRBV6-5
cdr3_nt: TGTGCCAGCAGAAGGAGGAACACTGAAGCTTTCTTT
cdr3_aa: CASRRRNTEAFF